These T cell receptor beta chains were read from a single sample in a study of graft-versus-host responses after intestinal transplantation. This table comes from immunoSEQ multiplex PCR, and its TCRdb copy is limited to in-frame clones, with some not included. The table lists 30,000 to 45,000 clones, around four fifths of them singletons. The input for sequencing was PBMCs, taken about 160 weeks after transplant. The origin of the receptors is a human patient who received an intestinal transplant, so some T cells may come from the graft donor. Each CDR3 is given with its conserved first and last residue. The D gene is left open where the match is weak. Size values are once, few and many counts, or a class for expanded clones, and some rows have none.

j_call | v_call | clone_size | d_call | cdr3_nt | cdr3_aa
TRBJ2-5 | TRBV4-2 | NA | TRBD2 | TGTGCCAGCAGCCAAGTGTCGGGGGGGAAAGAGACCCAGTACTTC | CASSQVSGGKETQYF
TRBJ2-5 | TRBV9 | few | TRBD1 | TGTGCCAGCAGCCCCGACCCGACAGGGGCGGGTGAGACCCAGTACTTC | CASSPDPTGAGETQYF
TRBJ1-4 | TRBV6-7 | NA | NA | TGTGCCAGCAGTTACCCACACAGGGAGGGGGAAAAACTGTTTTTT | CASSYPHREGEKLFF
TRBJ2-3 | TRBV5-1 | medium-sized | NA | TGCGCCAGCAGCCAGAACAGGGGGGGCGCAGATACGCAGTATTTT | CASSQNRGGADTQYF
TRBJ1-5 | TRBV6-6 | NA | NA | TGTGCCAGCAGTCCCCCCGGTATGGGCAATCAGCCCCAGCATTTT | CASSPPGMGNQPQHF
TRBJ2-3 | TRBV28 | NA | TRBD2 | TGTGCCAGCAGTAAACTAGCGGTCAAAACACTCGAAGATACGCAGTATTTT | CASSKLAVKTLEDTQYF
TRBJ1-2 | TRBV27 | NA | TRBD1 | TGTGCCAGCAGTTTATCGATGGGGACAGGCTATGGCTACACCTTC | CASSLSMGTGYGYTF
TRBJ2-6 | TRBV11-2 | NA | NA | TGTGCCAGCAGCCCAACATCTGGGGCCAACGTCCTGACTTTC | CASSPTSGANVLTF
TRBJ2-7 | TRBV27 | NA | TRBD2 | TGTGCCAGCAGTCAAGCGGGGGCAGTTTTCGAGCAGTACTTC | CASSQAGAVFEQYF
TRBJ2-7 | TRBV19 | once | TRBD2 | TGTGCCAGTAGCCGTCATAGCGGGGGGTCCTCCTACGAGCAGTACTTC | CASSRHSGGSSYEQYF
TRBJ1-2 | TRBV4-1 | NA | NA | TGCGCCAGCAGCCGGGCAGAAGACTATGGCTACACCTTC | CASSRAEDYGYTF
TRBJ1-6 | TRBV6-6 | NA | NA | TGTGCCAGCAGTTCGGTGAATTCACCCCTCCACTTT | CASSSVNSPLHF
TRBJ2-3 | TRBV9 | NA | NA | TGTGCCAGCAGCGTAGGCACAGATACGCAGTATTTT | CASSVGTDTQYF
TRBJ1-2 | TRBV6-5 | NA | TRBD1 | TGTGCCAGCAGCCGGGACAGAGATAACTATGGCTACACCTTC | CASSRDRDNYGYTF
TRBJ2-2 | TRBV28 | NA | NA | TGTGCCAGCAGTTCCATAATGCCGACGGGCGCGAACACCGGGGAGCTGTTTTTT | CASSSIMPTGANTGELFF
TRBJ1-1 | TRBV5-1 | once | NA | TGCGCCAGCAGCTTGGGTGTAGGAATGAACACTGAAGCTTTCTTT | CASSLGVGMNTEAFF
TRBJ2-3 | TRBV28 | once | NA | TGTGCCAGCAGTCCCCTAGCGCGGAGTACGCAGTATTTT | CASSPLARSTQYF
TRBJ2-1 | TRBV5-4 | once | TRBD2 | TGTGCCAGCAGCTTGGGGGGGCTAGCGGGAGCGGTTGAGCAGTTCTTC | CASSLGGLAGAVEQFF
TRBJ1-4 | TRBV15 | NA | NA | TGTGCCACCAGCTCGAGAACAGGGTTTCTGTTTTTT | CATSSRTGFLFF
TRBJ1-5 | TRBV19 | NA | NA | TGTGCCAGTAGTCCACAGGGTTTTCAGCCCCAGCATTTT | CASSPQGFQPQHF
TRBJ2-7 | TRBV7-6 | NA | TRBD2 | TGTGCCAGCAGCCCCAGCGGAGGACTAGCGGTTTACGAGCAGTACTTC | CASSPSGGLAVYEQYF
TRBJ1-2 | TRBV11-2 | medium-sized | TRBD1 | TGTGCCAGCAGCTTAGTAACCAACCAGGGACAGGTGAGCGGCTACACCTTC | CASSLVTNQGQVSGYTF
TRBJ1-3 | TRBV5-4 | NA | NA | TGTGCCAGCAGCTTTAAATTGGTAACCGGGGGAAACACCATATATTTT | CASSFKLVTGGNTIYF
TRBJ1-1 | TRBV27 | once | NA | TGTGCCAGCAGCCCCACCTCCGGCAGGGCCCACACTGAAGCTTTCTTT | CASSPTSGRAHTEAFF
TRBJ2-7 | TRBV7-3 | medium-sized | TRBD1 | TGTGCCAGCAGCCACCCAACAGGGGAAAGGGACGAGCAGTACTTC | CASSHPTGERDEQYF
TRBJ2-3 | TRBV7-2 | NA | TRBD2 | TGTGCCCGAAATAGCGGGGGGGCAGATACGCAGTATTTT | CARNSGGADTQYF
TRBJ2-5 | TRBV7-9 | NA | NA | TGTGCCAGCAGCTCGACGGGCGCGCAGACCCAGTACTTC | CASSSTGAQTQYF
TRBJ2-7 | TRBV6-1 | NA | NA | TGTGCCAGCAGGGCCACAGGTCCCCACGAGCAGTACTTC | CASRATGPHEQYF
TRBJ2-1 | TRBV2 | NA | TRBD2 | TGTGCCAGCAGAGCACTAGCGGGGGGGCCCAGTGAGCAGTTCTTC | CASRALAGGPSEQFF
TRBJ1-4 | TRBV30 | NA | NA | TGTGCCTGGAGTGTGCAGGGGAGCACTAATGAAAAACTGTTTTTT | CAWSVQGSTNEKLFF
TRBJ2-7 | TRBV7-9 | large | TRBD2 | TGTGCCAGCAGCAGAGAGACTATAGCGGGAGCGACCGAGCAGTACTTC | CASSRETIAGATEQYF
TRBJ1-1 | TRBV18 | few | NA | TGTGCCAGCTCACCCCGGACACGCGAGACTGAAGCTTTCTTT | CASSPRTRETEAFF
TRBJ1-1 | TRBV7-8 | few | NA | TGTGCCAGCAGCCCCCATACAGTACTGACTGAAGCTTTCTTT | CASSPHTVLTEAFF
TRBJ2-5 | TRBV4-2 | NA | TRBD2 | TGTGCCAGCAGCCAAGCCACGGGGGGGATGGAGACCCAGTACTTC | CASSQATGGMETQYF
TRBJ2-3 | TRBV29-1 | NA | TRBD1 | TGCAGCGTTGAAGTCGGGACAGGGGGATATACGCAGTATTTT | CSVEVGTGGYTQYF
TRBJ2-2 | TRBV12-1 | once | NA | TGTGCCAGCAGCTTTGCTAGCGGGAGGGCCATCACCGGGGAGCTGTTTTTT | CASSFASGRAITGELFF
TRBJ1-1 | TRBV28 | once | TRBD1 | TGTGCCAGCAGGCCGAACAGGGGTTACACTGAAGCTTTCTTT | CASRPNRGYTEAFF
TRBJ2-7 | TRBV2 | NA | NA | TGTGCCAGTGGGCCCTACGAAACCTACGAGCAGTACTTC | CASGPYETYEQYF
TRBJ2-3 | TRBV2 | few | NA | TGTGCCAGCAGTCTAGGAGATACGCAGTATTTT | CASSLGDTQYF
TRBJ2-3 | TRBV7-2 | NA | NA | TGTGCCAGCAGCTCCCGCTCGACAAGGAACACAGATACGCAGTATTTT | CASSSRSTRNTDTQYF
TRBJ1-2 | TRBV27 | NA | NA | TGTGCCAGCAGTTCAGGGCCCAACTCCCTCTATGGCTACACCTTC | CASSSGPNSLYGYTF
TRBJ2-7 | TRBV15 | NA | NA | TGTGCCACCAGCAGAGAACTCGGCTACGAGCAGTACTTC | CATSRELGYEQYF
TRBJ2-1 | TRBV6-1 | NA | NA | TGTGCCAGCAGGGATAGACTGAGAACTAATGAGCAGTTCTTC | CASRDRLRTNEQFF
TRBJ1-5 | TRBV6-7 | NA | TRBD1 | TGTGCCAGCAGTCAAGGGACAGGGGAGGCGCGGCAGCCCCAGCATTTT | CASSQGTGEARQPQHF
TRBJ2-5 | TRBV7-2 | NA | TRBD1 | TGTGCCAGCAGCTTAGGTCCAGGGGGAGCGACCCAGTACTTC | CASSLGPGGATQYF
TRBJ2-7 | TRBV4-1 | once | TRBD2 | TGCGCCAGCAGCCCGCACACCGGGACTAGCGGGAAATCCTACGAGCAGTACTTC | CASSPHTGTSGKSYEQYF
TRBJ2-5 | TRBV5-1 | NA | NA | TGCGCCAGCAGCTTCAGGGTGGGAGAGACCCAGTACTTC | CASSFRVGETQYF
TRBJ2-1 | TRBV11-2 | NA | TRBD2 | TGTGCCAGCAGCTTAGAAGCGGGAGTATACAATGAGCAGTTCTTC | CASSLEAGVYNEQFF
TRBJ1-6 | TRBV27 | NA | NA | TGTGCCAGCCGAAATCTGGGGGATTCACCCCTCCACTTT | CASRNLGDSPLHF
TRBJ2-2 | TRBV7-9 | NA | TRBD2 | TGTGCCAGCACACTAGCGGGAGGGCCGAACACCGGGGAGCTGTTTTTT | CASTLAGGPNTGELFF